This T cell receptor beta chain was identified during a study of cytomegalovirus exposure and HLA in healthy donors. Study-wide context: Prior work identified around 120 million unique TCR beta sequences in around 170 million T cells.

Primers: 60 Vbeta forward and 13 Jbeta reverse. The protocol was immunoSEQ multiplex PCR, while the TCRdb copy is restricted to in-frame clones and leaves out a portion. The sample yields around 210,000 clones, around 80% seen once. In regard to this clone: The antigen remains unidentified.

Germline CDR1 GTSNPN, CDR2 SVGIG (reference sequence). This CDR3 has 11 residues. The ends were cut back, 0 bases at V and 7 bases at J, with 6 bases in the middle. Healthy bone marrow donors made up the donor group. Notes on the study in general: A later analysis reportedly found fewer N-insertions in an Asian-associated ancestry cluster than the roughly 730-donor mean. Roughly uniform sequencing depth across donors was assumed, possibly incorrectly.

This sequence joins TRBV30 and TRBJ1-1; D not resolved. The sequencing sample was made of PBMCs. The TCR sequence derives from a boy between 5 and 17 years old in good health and CMV-seronegative. The CDR3 here is CAWSVEGEAFF. In nucleotides, the CDR3 is TGTGCCTGGAGTGTAGAGGGTGAAGCTTTCTTT.